Presented here are 32 T cell receptor beta chains from one specimen sequenced in a study of T cell repertoires in cytomegalovirus infection. TCRdb fed the reads into MiXCR, producing one record per CDR3 protein. The table records about 350,000 distinct CDR3 sequences, roughly 34% of them present only once. No antigen has been assigned to these receptors. The source was cultured PBMCs, collected from culture after CMV antigen stimulation. The source of these receptors is a human donor in good health (CMV status not recorded). Some clones in this sample may be carry-over from other donors' samples.

Comment on this clonotype: A much larger clone lies one base from this, so it may be a read error. The chain uses TRBV7-2 and TRBJ1-1; TRBD1 is a possible D gene (5 bases). V gave up 5 bases and J gave up 5 bases, with 12 bases separating them. Germline V gene data show CDR1 as SGHTA and CDR2 as FQGNSA. The CDR3 is 13 amino acids. This chain's CDR3 is CASSDGGKTEAFF. For the CDR3, the DNA is TGTGCCAGCAGCGACGGGGGGAAGACTGAAGCTTTCTTT.

This clonotype was counted between two and nine times. V usage is TRBV12-3 or TRBV12-4 and J usage is TRBJ1-5; a weak D match, TRBD1 (5 bases). This CDR3 has 14 residues. V lost 4 bases and J 9 bases, leaving 16 bases between the germline ends. In nucleotides, the CDR3 is TGTGCCAGCAGTTCGAGCGGGGGTGGTCCGCCCCAGCATTTT. It translates to CASSSSGGGPPQHF.

The chain has TRBV19 and TRBJ2-3, with D tentatively TRBD1 or TRBD2 (5 bases each). From germline, CDR1 is LNHDA and CDR2 SQIVND (reference sequence). V was clipped by 7 bases and J by 1 base, with 9 bases between them. The CDR3 runs to 13 residues. The CDR3 is CASNRGGTDTQYF. The CDR3 DNA reads as TGTGCCAGTAATCGGGGCGGCACAGATACGCAGTATTTT.

The chain links TRBV20-1 to TRBJ2-1, with D possibly being TRBD1 or TRBD2 (5 bases each). The CDR3 covers 14 residues. V was cut by 3 bases and J by 10 bases, with 19 bases left in between. Germline CDR1 and CDR2: DFQATT and SNEGSKA (reference sequence). The CDR3 DNA follows: TGCAGTGCTAGTACCACCGGGACCACCTTGGAGCAGTTCTTC. Translated, it gives CSASTTGTTLEQFF.

The genes are TRBV7-4 and TRBJ1-1, with D possibly TRBD1 on 5 matching bases. The V and J ends lost 1 base and 5 bases respectively, with 11 bases between them. In germline, CDR1 is SGHVT, CDR2 SQSDAQ. The CDR3 totals 14 residues. This CDR3 reads CASSLVQGRTEAFF. DNA for the CDR3: TGTGCCAGCAGCTTAGTTCAGGGAAGGACTGAAGCTTTCTTT.

The J gene is TRBJ2-2, the V gene TRBV6-2 or TRBV6-3; no clear D. Germline V CDR1 and CDR2: MNHEY, SVGEGT. The CDR3 contains 14 residues. V dropped 8 bases and J dropped 0 bases, with 10 bases sitting between them. This CDR3 is CASGNSPNTGELFF. CDR3 in DNA: TGTGCCAGCGGAAACAGCCCGAACACCGGGGAGCTGTTTTTT.

There are a few counts of this clonotype. The CDR3 coding sequence is TGTGCCAGCAGTTACTTTGGACAGACCTATGGCTACACCTTC. It yields the protein CASSYFGQTYGYTF. The gene calls are TRBV6-2 or TRBV6-3 and TRBJ1-2; a weak D match, TRBD1 (6 bases). CDR1 and CDR2 from the germline V gene are MNHEY and SVGEGT. The ends were cut back, 1 base at V and 4 bases at J, with 10 bases in the middle. The CDR3 runs 14 residues.

CDR3 coding DNA: TGCGCCAGCAGCCCGCCGGGACTAGCGGCAAATGAGCAGTTCTTC. The encoded protein is CASSPPGLAANEQFF. The chain joins TRBV4-1 to TRBJ2-1, with 11 nucleotides matching TRBD2. Germline loops: CDR1 MGHRA, CDR2 YSYEKL. This CDR3 contains 15 residues. The V and J ends lost 4 bases and 7 bases, in that order; junction bases with no gene match: 6.

This clonotype occurred a few times. The V and J genes are TRBV6-2 or TRBV6-3 and TRBJ2-7; unclear D gene. V shed 4 bases and J shed 2 bases, with 9 bases lying between them. Germline CDR1 reads MNHEY; CDR2 reads SVGEGT. This CDR3 is 13 amino acids long. As DNA, the CDR3 is TGTGCCAGCAGTTCGGCAGACCCCTACGAGCAGTACTTC. Translated, it gives CASSSADPYEQYF.

The chain has TRBV6-1 and TRBJ2-7, with 11 positions matching TRBD2. This CDR3 contains 15 residues. CDR1 and CDR2 (germline): MNHNS, SASEGT. The V and J ends lost 6 bases and 3 bases, in that order; junction bases with no gene match: 7. The CDR3 DNA reads TGTGCCAGCAGGGGTAGCGGGAGGGCCCTCTACGAGCAGTACGTC. This gives the protein CASRGSGRALYEQYV.

This clonotype has only a few counts. V usage is TRBV20-1 and J usage is TRBJ2-3; 10 nucleotides match TRBD2. With V trimmed by 4 bases and J by 6 bases, 10 bases remained unmatched. CDR1 and CDR2 (germline): DFQATT, SNEGSKA (reference sequence). The CDR3 is 15 amino acids. The CDR3 is CSAKSLAGVPDTQYF. DNA for the CDR3: TGCAGTGCTAAGTCTCTAGCGGGAGTCCCGGATACGCAGTATTTT.

The chain couples TRBV7-9 to TRBJ2-1; 7 positions agree with TRBD2. The germline V gene encodes CDR1 SEHNR and CDR2 FQNEAQ (reference sequence). The CDR3 contains 11 residues. V was clipped by 6 bases and J by 10 bases; unmatched bases: 3. This CDR3 is CASSGRGEQFF. CDR3 nucleotide sequence: TGTGCCAGCAGTGGGAGGGGAGAGCAGTTCTTC.

Ten or more counts support this clonotype. The rearrangement joins TRBV7-2 to TRBJ2-7, with D maybe TRBD1 (5 bases). CDR1 and CDR2 (germline): SGHTA, FQGNSA. This CDR3 is 15 amino acids long. V dropped 1 base and J dropped 0 bases, with 10 bases sitting between them. DNA for the CDR3: TGTGCCAGCAGCTTAGAGGCAGGGTCCTCCTACGAGCAGTACTTC. It encodes CASSLEAGSSYEQYF.

The chain couples TRBV5-6 to TRBJ1-3; D is ambiguous. The CDR3 spans 16 residues. Germline CDR1 is SGHDT and CDR2 is YYEEEE. Trimming removed 1 base from V and 0 bases from J, with 11 bases in between. The CDR3 DNA reads TGTGCCAGCAGCTTGAATGGAAGAGGCTCTGGAAACACCATATATTTT. This codes for CASSLNGRGSGNTIYF.

The chain couples TRBV7-2 to TRBJ2-7, with D tentatively TRBD2 (6 bases). Looked up from germline, CDR1 is SGHTA and CDR2 is FQGNSA. The CDR3 covers 16 residues. Trimming left V 3 bases short and J 4 bases short, with 19 bases between. The CDR3 coding sequence is TGTGCCAGCAGCTTTACTCTAGAGGCGGGAAAGTACGAGCAGTACTTC. This sequence encodes CASSFTLEAGKYEQYF.

This clonotype was seen a few times. The V gene is TRBV4-3, the J gene TRBJ1-4; tentative D call: TRBD1 (5 bases). Germline assignment: CDR1 LGHNA and CDR2 YSLEER. V dropped 0 bases and J dropped 7 bases, with 9 bases sitting between them. CDR3 length: 14 amino acids. The chain's CDR3 is CASSQDGGSEKLFF. Here the CDR3 DNA reads TGCGCCAGCAGCCAAGACGGGGGAAGTGAAAAACTGTTTTTT.

The chain is built from TRBV7-2 and TRBJ1-2; no definite D call. V was shortened by 7 bases and J by 7 bases, with 13 bases between the two germline ends. The CDR3 spans 12 residues. The germline V gene encodes CDR1 SGHTA and CDR2 FQGNSA. This CDR3 is CASMVELGGYTF. The CDR3 nucleotides are TGTGCCAGCATGGTGGAACTGGGTGGCTACACCTTC.

This clonotype has a handful of counts. The chain recombines TRBV6-5 with TRBJ2-7; the match to TRBD1 covers 8 bases. V shed 10 bases and J 2 bases; nucleotides not matched to a gene: 4. The CDR3 totals 12 residues. Germline loops: CDR1 MNHEY, CDR2 SVGAGI. This chain's CDR3 is CATGQGPYEQYV. In nucleotides, the CDR3 is TGTGCCACCGGACAGGGCCCCTACGAGCAGTACGTC.

This chain uses TRBV6-1 with TRBJ2-1; 14 positions agree with TRBD2. This CDR3 is built from 16 residues. Germline CDR1 reads MNHNS; CDR2 reads SASEGT. The V gene end was trimmed by 5 bases and the J gene end by 9 bases; junction bases not matched to a gene: 9. CDR3 nucleotides: TGTGCCAGCAGTCTCTCGGGACTAGCGGGAGCGGGTGAGCAGTTCTTC. Encoded protein: CASSLSGLAGAGEQFF.

V gene TRBV13 combines with J gene TRBJ2-7; D could derive from TRBD1 or TRBD2 (5 bases each). This CDR3 is 12 amino acids long. V lost 7 bases to trimming and J lost 5 bases, with 12 bases between them. The germline V gene has CDR1 PRHDT and CDR2 FYEKMQ (reference sequence). The CDR3: CASTSRGDEQYF. For the CDR3, the DNA is TGTGCCAGCACGTCCCGGGGCGACGAGCAGTACTTC.

The genes are TRBV7-2 and TRBJ2-1; TRBD1 matches 10 bases. The CDR3 consists of 16 residues. Germline V CDR1 and CDR2: SGHTA, FQGNSA. V lost 6 bases, J lost 9 bases, and 14 bases stayed unmatched. The CDR3 nucleotides read TGTGCCAGCAGTCGAACCGGGACAGGGGATCTGGGTGAGCAGTTCTTC. Translated, it gives CASSRTGTGDLGEQFF. The complete variable domain, with remaining parts taken from reference TRBV7-2 and TRBJ2-1, reads GAGVSQSPSNKVTEKGKDVELRCDPISGHTALYWYRQSLGQGLEFLIYFQGNSAPDKSGLPSDRFSAERTGGSVSTLTIQRTQQEDSAVYLCASSRTGTGDLGEQFFGPGTRLTVL.

This chain connects TRBV2 to TRBJ1-1; 8 nucleotides align to TRBD1. Trimming removed 4 bases from V and 1 base from J; junction bases left unmatched: 8. Germline V gene data show CDR1 as SNHLY and CDR2 as FYNNEI. The CDR3 is 16 residues long. This chain's CDR3 is CASSAHFGTGNTEAFF. As DNA, the CDR3 is TGTGCCAGCAGTGCGCACTTCGGGACAGGGAACACTGAAGCTTTCTTT.

The rearrangement links TRBV7-2 to TRBJ2-2; D gene ambiguous. CDR1 SGHTA and CDR2 FQGNSA come from the germline V gene. The length of the CDR3 is 13 residues. Between the trimmed V and J ends, which lost 1 base and 7 bases, there was a span of 7 bases. CDR3 in amino acids: CASSLDVGGELFF. The CDR3 coding sequence is TGTGCCAGCAGCTTAGATGTCGGCGGGGAGCTGTTTTTT.

The chain links TRBV7-9 to TRBJ2-5; TRBD2 matches 8 bases. Germline lookup yields CDR1 SEHNR and CDR2 FQNEAQ (reference sequence). The length of the CDR3 is 14 residues. The ends lost 5 bases at V and 4 bases at J; junction bases unmatched: 6. In DNA form, the CDR3 reads TGTGCCAGCAGCCTAAGCCTAGCGGGAGAGACCCAGTACTTC. This gives the protein CASSLSLAGETQYF.

Many counts were recorded for this clonotype. The chain uses TRBV7-2 and TRBJ1-1, with unresolved D. The CDR3 length is 15 residues. Per the germline V gene, CDR1 is SGHTA and CDR2 is FQGNSA. V shed 1 base and J shed 5 bases, with 14 bases lying between them. CDR3 loop: CASSLEVLMGTEAFF. In DNA, the CDR3 is TGTGCCAGCAGCTTAGAGGTCTTGATGGGGACTGAAGCTTTCTTT.

This clonotype came up a few times. This chain links TRBV19 with TRBJ1-5, with D unresolved. V was trimmed by 6 bases and J by 6 bases, leaving 15 bases between them. Germline V gives CDR1 LNHDA, CDR2 SQIVND (reference sequence). The CDR3 has 14 residues. The CDR3 is CASSHRGVGQPQHF. The CDR3 DNA reads as TGTGCCAGTAGCCATAGAGGAGTGGGTCAGCCCCAGCATTTT.

There are a few counts of this clonotype. The chain links TRBV24-1 to TRBJ1-3; the match to TRBD1 covers 8 bases. V trimming: 5 bases; J trimming: 6 bases; junction bases outside the gene matches: 8. Germline V lookup: CDR1 KGHDR, CDR2 SFDVKD. The CDR3 is 15 residues long. The chain's CDR3 is CATSAGTGVENTIYF. The DNA for the CDR3 is TGTGCCACCAGTGCCGGGACAGGCGTGGAAAACACCATATATTTT.

This clonotype was seen only a few times. The chain joins TRBV29-1 to TRBJ1-4; 8 nucleotides align to TRBD1. J lost 5 bases, V lost 5 bases, and 4 bases had no gene match. Germline loops: CDR1 SQVTM, CDR2 ANQGSEA. The CDR3 totals 13 residues. The CDR3 sequence: CSVRDRWNEKLFF. The CDR3 DNA reads TGCAGCGTTCGGGACAGGTGGAATGAAAAACTGTTTTTT.

This clonotype was observed a few times. The chain recombines TRBV28 with TRBJ2-3; no definite D call. V lost 3 bases, J lost 2 bases, and 15 bases lay in between. CDR1 MDHEN and CDR2 SYDVKM come from the germline V gene. The CDR3 runs to 16 residues. The CDR3 reads CASSLGKQSYTDTQYF. CDR3 bases: TGTGCCAGCAGTTTGGGCAAGCAAAGCTACACAGATACGCAGTATTTT.

This rearrangement joins TRBV5-1 to TRBJ2-1, with D possibly matching TRBD1 (8 bases). This CDR3 region has 14 residues. V lost 2 bases, J lost 9 bases, and 15 bases lay in between. CDR1 and CDR2 from the germline V gene are SGHRS and YFSETQ. CDR3 in DNA: TGCGCCAGCAGCTTAGGACAGGGAGGGCCTGAGCAGTTCTTC. Protein product: CASSLGQGGPEQFF.

This clonotype was picked up many times. The chain has TRBV20-1 and TRBJ1-3, with a tentative D call TRBD1 (5 bases). The CDR3 runs 13 residues. Trimming took off 5 bases at V and 0 bases at J, with 8 bases between the two ends. Germline V CDR1 and CDR2: DFQATT, SNEGSKA (reference sequence). Here the CDR3 reads CSAGGSSGNTIYF. The CDR3, as DNA: TGCAGTGCTGGGGGGAGCTCTGGAAACACCATATATTTT.

This clonotype was detected only a few times. The junction departs from germline at one end; a sequencing error may be responsible. The chain joins TRBV4-1 to TRBJ2-3, with 10 bases that match TRBD2. The CDR3 spans 19 residues. Per the germline V gene, CDR1 is MGHRA and CDR2 is YSYEKL. The CDR3 nucleotides read TGTGCCAGCAGCCAAGATCCTAGCGGGAGAAGGGGGGGCACAGATACGCAGTATTTT. It codes for CASSQDPSGRRGGTDTQYF.